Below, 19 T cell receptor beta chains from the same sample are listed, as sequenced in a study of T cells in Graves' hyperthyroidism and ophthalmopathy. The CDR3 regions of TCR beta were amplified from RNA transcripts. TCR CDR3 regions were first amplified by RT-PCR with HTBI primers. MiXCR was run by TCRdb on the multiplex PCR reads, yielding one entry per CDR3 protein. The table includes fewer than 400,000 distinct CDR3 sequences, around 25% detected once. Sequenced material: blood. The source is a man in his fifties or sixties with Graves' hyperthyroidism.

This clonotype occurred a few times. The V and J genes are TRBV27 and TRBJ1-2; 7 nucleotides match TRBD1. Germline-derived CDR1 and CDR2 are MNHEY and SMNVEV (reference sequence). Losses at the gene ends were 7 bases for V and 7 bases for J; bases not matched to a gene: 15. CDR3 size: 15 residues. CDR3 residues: CASTPIPGTALGYTF. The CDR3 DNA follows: TGTGCCAGCACTCCAATACCCGGGACAGCACTTGGCTACACCTTC.

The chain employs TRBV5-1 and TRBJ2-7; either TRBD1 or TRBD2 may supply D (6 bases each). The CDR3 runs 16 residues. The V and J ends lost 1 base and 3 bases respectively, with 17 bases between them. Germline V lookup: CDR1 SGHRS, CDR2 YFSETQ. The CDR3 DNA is TGCGCCAGCAGCTTGAATCCAAGCAGGGGACTCTACGAGCAGTACTTC. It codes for CASSLNPSRGLYEQYF. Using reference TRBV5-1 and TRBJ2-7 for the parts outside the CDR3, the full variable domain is KAGVTQTPRYLIKTRGQQVTLSCSPISGHRSVSWYQQTPGQGLQFLFEYFSETQRNKGNFPGRFSGRQFSNSRSEMNVSTLELGDSALYLCASSLNPSRGLYEQYFGPGTRLTVT.

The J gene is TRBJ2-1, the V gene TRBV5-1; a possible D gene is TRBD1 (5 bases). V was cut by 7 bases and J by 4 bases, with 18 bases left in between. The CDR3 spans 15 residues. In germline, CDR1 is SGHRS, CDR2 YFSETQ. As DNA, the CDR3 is TGCGCCAGCTCCCGGACACCTGAATCTTACAATGAGCAGTTCTTC. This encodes CASSRTPESYNEQFF.

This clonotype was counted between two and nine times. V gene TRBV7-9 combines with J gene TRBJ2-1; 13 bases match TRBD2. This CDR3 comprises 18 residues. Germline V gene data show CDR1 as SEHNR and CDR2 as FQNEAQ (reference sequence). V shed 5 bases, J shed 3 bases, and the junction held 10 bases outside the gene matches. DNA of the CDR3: TGTGCCAGCAGCCGGGGACTAGCGGGACCCAGATTCTACAATGAGCAGTTCTTC. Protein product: CASSRGLAGPRFYNEQFF.

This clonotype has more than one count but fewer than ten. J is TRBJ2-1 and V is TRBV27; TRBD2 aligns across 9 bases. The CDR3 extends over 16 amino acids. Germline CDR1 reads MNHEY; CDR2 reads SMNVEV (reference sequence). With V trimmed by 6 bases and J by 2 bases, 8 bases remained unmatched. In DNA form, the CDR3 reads TGTGCCAGCAGCCCAAGCGGGAGGCCCCCCTACAATGAGCAGTTCTTC. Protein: CASSPSGRPPYNEQFF.

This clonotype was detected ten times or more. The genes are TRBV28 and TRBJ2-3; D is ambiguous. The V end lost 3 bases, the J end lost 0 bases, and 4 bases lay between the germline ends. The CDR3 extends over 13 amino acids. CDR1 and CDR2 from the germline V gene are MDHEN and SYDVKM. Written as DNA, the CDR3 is TGTGCCAGCAGTTTGGGGAGCACAGATACGCAGTATTTT. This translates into CASSLGSTDTQYF.

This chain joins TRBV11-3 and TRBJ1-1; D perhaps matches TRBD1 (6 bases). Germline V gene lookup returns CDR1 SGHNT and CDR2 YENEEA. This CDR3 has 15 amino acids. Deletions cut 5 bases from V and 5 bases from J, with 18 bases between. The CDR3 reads CASSPRAGVLTEAFF. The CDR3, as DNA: TGTGCCAGCAGCCCCCGAGCAGGGGTGTTAACTGAAGCTTTCTTT.

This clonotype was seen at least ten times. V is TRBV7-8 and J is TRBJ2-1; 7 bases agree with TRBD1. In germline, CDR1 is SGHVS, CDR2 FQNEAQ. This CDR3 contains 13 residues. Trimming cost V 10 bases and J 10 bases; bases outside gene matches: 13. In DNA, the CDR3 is TGTGCCACCACGACAGGGACCTCACGGGAGCAGTTCTTC. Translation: CATTTGTSREQFF.

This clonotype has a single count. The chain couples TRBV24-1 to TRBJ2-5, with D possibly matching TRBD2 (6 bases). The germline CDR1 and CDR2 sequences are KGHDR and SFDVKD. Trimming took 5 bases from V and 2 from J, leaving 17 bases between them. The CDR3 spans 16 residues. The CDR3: CATSGSYGTPQETQYF. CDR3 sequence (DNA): TGTGCCACCAGTGGTTCTTACGGGACTCCACAAGAGACCCAGTACTTC.

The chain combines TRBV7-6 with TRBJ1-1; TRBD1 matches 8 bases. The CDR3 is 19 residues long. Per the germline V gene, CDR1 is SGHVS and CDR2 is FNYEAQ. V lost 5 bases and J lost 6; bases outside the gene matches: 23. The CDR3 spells CASSRSRSRDRSNVAEAFF. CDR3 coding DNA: TGTGCCAGCAGCCGATCGAGGAGCCGGGACAGGAGTAATGTGGCTGAAGCTTTCTTT.

The CDR3 reads CASSEHVGLGYTF. The CDR3 region has the DNA TGTGCCAGCAGTGAACACGTAGGGCTAGGCTACACCTTC. This chain connects TRBV2 to TRBJ1-2; no firm D call. Germline lookup yields CDR1 SNHLY and CDR2 FYNNEI. The CDR3 spans 13 residues. Trimming shortened V by 2 bases and J by 8 bases, and 12 bases separated the two germline ends.

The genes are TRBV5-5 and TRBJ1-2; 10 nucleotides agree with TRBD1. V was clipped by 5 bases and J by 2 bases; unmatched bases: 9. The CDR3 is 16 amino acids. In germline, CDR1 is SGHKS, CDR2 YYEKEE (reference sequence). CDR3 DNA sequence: TGTGCCAGCAGTAGGACGAGACAGGGGGCCAACTATGGCTACACCTTC. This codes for CASSRTRQGANYGYTF.

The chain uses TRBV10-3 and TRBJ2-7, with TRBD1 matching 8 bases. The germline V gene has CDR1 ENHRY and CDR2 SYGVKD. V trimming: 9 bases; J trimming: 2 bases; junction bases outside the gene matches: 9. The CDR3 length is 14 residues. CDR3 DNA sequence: TGTGCCATGCAACGGGACAGGTCGACCTACGAGCAGTACTTC. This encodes CAMQRDRSTYEQYF.

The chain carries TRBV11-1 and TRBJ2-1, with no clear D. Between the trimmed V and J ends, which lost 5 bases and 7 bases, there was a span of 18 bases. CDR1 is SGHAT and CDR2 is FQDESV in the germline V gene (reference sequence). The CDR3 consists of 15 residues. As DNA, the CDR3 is TGTGCCAGCAGCCTTGGTCCGGACCCCGCGAATGAGCAGTTCTTC. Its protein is CASSLGPDPANEQFF.

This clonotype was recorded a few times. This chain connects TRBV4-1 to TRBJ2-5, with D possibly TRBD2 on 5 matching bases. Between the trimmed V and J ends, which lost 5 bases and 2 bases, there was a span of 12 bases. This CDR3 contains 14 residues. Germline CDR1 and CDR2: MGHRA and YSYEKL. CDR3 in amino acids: CASSITPGQETQYF. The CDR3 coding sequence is TGCGCCAGCAGCATTACCCCGGGACAAGAGACCCAGTACTTC.

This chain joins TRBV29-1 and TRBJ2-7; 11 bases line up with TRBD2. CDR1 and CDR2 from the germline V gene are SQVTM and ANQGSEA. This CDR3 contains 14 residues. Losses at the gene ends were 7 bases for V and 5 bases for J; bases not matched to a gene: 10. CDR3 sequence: CSAPLAGVLDEQYF. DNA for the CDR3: TGCAGCGCCCCACTAGCGGGAGTTCTCGACGAGCAGTACTTC.

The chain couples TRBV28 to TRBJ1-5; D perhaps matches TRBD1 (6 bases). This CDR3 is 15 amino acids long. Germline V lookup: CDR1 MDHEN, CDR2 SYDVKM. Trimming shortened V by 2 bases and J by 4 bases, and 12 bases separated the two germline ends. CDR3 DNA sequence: TGTGCCAGCAGTTTACCCGCGACAGGAAATCAGCCCCAGCATTTT. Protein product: CASSLPATGNQPQHF.

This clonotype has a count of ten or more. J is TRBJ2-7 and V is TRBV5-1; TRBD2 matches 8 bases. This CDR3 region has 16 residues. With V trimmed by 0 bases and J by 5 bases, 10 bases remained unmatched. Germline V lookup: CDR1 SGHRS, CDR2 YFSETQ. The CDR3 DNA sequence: TGCGCCAGCAGCTTGGCCTTGACTAGCGCCGGCGACGAGCAGTACTTC. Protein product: CASSLALTSAGDEQYF.

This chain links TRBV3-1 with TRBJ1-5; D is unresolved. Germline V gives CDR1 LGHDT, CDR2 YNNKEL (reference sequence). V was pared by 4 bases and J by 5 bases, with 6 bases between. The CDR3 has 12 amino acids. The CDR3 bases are TGTGCCAGCAGCCTAGCCGATCAGCCCCAGCATTTT. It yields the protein CASSLADQPQHF.